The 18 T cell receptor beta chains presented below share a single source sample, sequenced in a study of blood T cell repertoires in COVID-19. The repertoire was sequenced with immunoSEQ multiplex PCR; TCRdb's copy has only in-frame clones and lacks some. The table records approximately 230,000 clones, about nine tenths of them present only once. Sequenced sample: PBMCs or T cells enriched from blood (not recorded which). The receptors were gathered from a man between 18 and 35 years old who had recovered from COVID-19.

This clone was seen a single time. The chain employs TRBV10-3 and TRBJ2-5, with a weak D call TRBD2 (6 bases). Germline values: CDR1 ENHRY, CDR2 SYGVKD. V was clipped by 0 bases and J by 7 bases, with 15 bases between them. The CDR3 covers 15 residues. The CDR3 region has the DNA TGTGCCATCAGTGAGTCCTGGGAGGACGGTGGGACCCAGTACTTC. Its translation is CAISESWEDGGTQYF.

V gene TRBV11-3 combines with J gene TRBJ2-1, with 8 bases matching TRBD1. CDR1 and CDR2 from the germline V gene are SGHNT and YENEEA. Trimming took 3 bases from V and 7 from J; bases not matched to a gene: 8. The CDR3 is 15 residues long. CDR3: CASSFQGAPGNEQFF. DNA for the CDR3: TGTGCCAGCAGCTTCCAGGGGGCGCCGGGGAATGAGCAGTTCTTC.

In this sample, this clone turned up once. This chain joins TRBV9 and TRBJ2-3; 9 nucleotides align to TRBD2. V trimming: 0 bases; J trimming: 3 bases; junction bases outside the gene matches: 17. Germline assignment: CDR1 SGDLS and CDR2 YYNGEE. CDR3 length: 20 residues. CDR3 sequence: CASSVALGQLAGRKTDTQYF. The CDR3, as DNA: TGTGCCAGCAGCGTAGCTCTAGGACAACTAGCGGGTCGAAAGACAGATACGCAGTATTTT.

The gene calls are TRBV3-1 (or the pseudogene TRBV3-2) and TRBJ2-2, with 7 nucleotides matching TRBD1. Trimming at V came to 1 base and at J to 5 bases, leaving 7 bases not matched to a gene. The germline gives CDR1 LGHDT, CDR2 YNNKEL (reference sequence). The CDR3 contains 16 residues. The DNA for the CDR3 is TGTGCCAGCAGCCAAGGCACCGGGACAGATACCGGGGAGCTGTTTTTT. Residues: CASSQGTGTDTGELFF.

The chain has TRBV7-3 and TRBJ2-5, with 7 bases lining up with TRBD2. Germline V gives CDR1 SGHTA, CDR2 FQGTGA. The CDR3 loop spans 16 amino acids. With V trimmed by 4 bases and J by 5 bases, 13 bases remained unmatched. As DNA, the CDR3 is TGTGCCAGCAGCTACACGGGCGGGGGAGTTGGTGAGACCCAGTACTTC. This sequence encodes CASSYTGGGVGETQYF.

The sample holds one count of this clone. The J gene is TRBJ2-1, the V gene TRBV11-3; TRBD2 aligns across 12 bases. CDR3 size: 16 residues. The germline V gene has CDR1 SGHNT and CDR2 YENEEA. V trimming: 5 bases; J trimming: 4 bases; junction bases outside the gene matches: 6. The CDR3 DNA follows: TGTGCCAGCAGCGGCCTAGCGGGAGGGAGGTACAATGAGCAGTTCTTC. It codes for CASSGLAGGRYNEQFF.

In nucleotides, the CDR3 is TGTGCCATCAGTGACGGGGGGCAACGAAACACCATATATTTT. This gives the protein CAISDGGQRNTIYF. The chain links TRBV10-3 to TRBJ1-3, with D tentatively TRBD1 (6 bases). Trimming stripped 3 bases from V and 5 bases from J, with 11 bases between. Looked up from germline, CDR1 is ENHRY and CDR2 is SYGVKD. The CDR3 is 14 amino acids.

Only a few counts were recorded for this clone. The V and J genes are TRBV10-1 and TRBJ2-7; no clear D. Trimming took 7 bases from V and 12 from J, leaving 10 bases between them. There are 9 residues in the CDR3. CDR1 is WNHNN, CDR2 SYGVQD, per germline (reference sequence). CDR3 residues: CASTTLRYF. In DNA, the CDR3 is TGCGCCAGCACCACTCTCCGGTACTTC.

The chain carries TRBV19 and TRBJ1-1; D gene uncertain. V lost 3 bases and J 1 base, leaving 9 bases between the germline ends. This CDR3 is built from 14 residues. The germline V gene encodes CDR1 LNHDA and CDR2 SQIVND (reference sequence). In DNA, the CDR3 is TGTGCCAGTAGTATCTGGCCGGGGAACACTGAAGCTTTCTTT. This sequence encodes CASSIWPGNTEAFF.

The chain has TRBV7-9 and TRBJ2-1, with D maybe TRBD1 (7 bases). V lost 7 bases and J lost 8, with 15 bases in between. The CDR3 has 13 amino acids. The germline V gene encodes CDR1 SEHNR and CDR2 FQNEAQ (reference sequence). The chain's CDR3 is CASTWRGPDEQFF. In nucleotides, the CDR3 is TGTGCCAGCACCTGGAGGGGGCCGGATGAGCAGTTCTTC.

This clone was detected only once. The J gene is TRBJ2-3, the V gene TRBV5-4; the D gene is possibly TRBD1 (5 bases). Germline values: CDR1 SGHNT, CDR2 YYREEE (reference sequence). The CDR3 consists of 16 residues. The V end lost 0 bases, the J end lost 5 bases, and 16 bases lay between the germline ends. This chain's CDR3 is CASSLDRDGREDTQYF. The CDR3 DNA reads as TGTGCCAGCAGCTTGGATCGAGATGGCAGGGAAGATACGCAGTATTTT. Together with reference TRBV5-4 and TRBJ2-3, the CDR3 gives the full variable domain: ETGVTQSPTHLIKTRGQQVTLRCSSQSGHNTVSWYQQALGQGPQFIFQYYREEENGRGNFPPRFSGLQFPNYSSELNVNALELDDSALYLCASSLDRDGREDTQYFGPGTRLTVL.

DNA of the CDR3: TGCGCCAGCTGCTTGGCAGCGGGAGGATACAATGAGCAGTTCTTC. Translation gives CASCLAAGGYNEQFF. This chain joins TRBV4-1 and TRBJ2-1; 9 bases map to TRBD2. CDR3 length equals 15 residues. From germline, CDR1 is MGHRA and CDR2 YSYEKL. Trimming removed 8 bases from V and 4 bases from J; junction bases left unmatched: 9.

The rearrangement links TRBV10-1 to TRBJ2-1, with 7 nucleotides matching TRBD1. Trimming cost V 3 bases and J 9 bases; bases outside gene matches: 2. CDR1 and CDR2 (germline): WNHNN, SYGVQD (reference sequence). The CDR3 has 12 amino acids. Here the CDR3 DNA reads TGCGCCAGCAGTGAAGGGGGCCTTGAGCAGTTCTTC. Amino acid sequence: CASSEGGLEQFF.

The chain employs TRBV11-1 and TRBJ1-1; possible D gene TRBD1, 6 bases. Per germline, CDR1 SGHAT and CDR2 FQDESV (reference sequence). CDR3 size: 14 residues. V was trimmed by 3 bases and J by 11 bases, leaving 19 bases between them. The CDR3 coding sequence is TGTGCCAGCAGCTTGTACACAGGGCGAAGTGAGGCTTTCTTT. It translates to CASSLYTGRSEAFF.

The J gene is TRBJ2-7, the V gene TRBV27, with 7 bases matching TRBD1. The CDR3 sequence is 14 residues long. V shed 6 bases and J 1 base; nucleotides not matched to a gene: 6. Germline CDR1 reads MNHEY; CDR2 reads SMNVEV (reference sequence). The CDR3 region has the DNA TGTGCCAGCAGCCCGACAGGGCGGTCCTACGAGCAGTACTTC. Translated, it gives CASSPTGRSYEQYF.

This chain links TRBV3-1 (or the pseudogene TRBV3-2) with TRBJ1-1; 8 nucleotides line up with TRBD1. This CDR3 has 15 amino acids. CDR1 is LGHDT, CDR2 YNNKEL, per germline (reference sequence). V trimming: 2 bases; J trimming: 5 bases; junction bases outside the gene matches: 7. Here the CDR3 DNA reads TGTGCCAGCAGCCAAAGGGACAGGTTGGGAACTGAAGCTTTCTTT. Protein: CASSQRDRLGTEAFF.

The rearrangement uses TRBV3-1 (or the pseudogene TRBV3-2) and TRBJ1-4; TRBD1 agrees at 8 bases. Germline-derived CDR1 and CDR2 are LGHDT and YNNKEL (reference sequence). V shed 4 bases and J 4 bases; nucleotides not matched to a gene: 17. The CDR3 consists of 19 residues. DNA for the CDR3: TGTGCCAGCAGCCGGGCCCCCGGACAGGGAGGATTGGGTAATGAAAAACTGTTTTTT. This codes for CASSRAPGQGGLGNEKLFF.

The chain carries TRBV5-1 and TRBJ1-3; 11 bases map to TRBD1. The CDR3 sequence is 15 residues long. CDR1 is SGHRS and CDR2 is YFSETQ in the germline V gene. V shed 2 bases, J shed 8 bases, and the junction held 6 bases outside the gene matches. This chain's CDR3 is CASSLIGQGADTIYF. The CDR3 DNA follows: TGCGCCAGCAGCTTAATTGGACAGGGGGCAGACACCATATATTTT.